Below are 31 T cell receptor beta chains sequenced from a single sample in a study of blood T cell repertoires in COVID-19. Assay: immunoSEQ multiplex PCR; the TCRdb copy retains only in-frame clones and omits some. Of around 300,000 clones in the sample, nearly 90% were seen once. Sequencing was carried out using PBMCs or T cells enriched from blood (not recorded which). The receptors come from a woman aged 18-29 years with acute COVID-19.

The genes are TRBV10-3 and TRBJ2-1; 7 bases map to TRBD2. The ends lost 7 bases at V and 7 bases at J; junction bases unmatched: 13. CDR3 size: 15 residues. Germline V gene data show CDR1 as ENHRY and CDR2 as SYGVKD. CDR3 coding DNA: TGTGCCATCACGTACGTTGCGGGGGTGGGGAATGAGCAGTTCTTC. Translated, it gives CAITYVAGVGNEQFF.

This sequence joins TRBV30 and TRBJ2-5, with TRBD2 as a possible D gene (5 bases). The germline gives CDR1 GTSNPN, CDR2 SVGIG (reference sequence). CDR3 length: 13 amino acids. Deletions cut 1 base from V and 2 bases from J, with 8 bases between. The CDR3 protein is CAWSGADQETQYF. The CDR3 DNA follows: TGTGCCTGGAGTGGAGCGGATCAAGAGACCCAGTACTTC.

This chain uses TRBV10-3 with TRBJ2-1; D possibly corresponds to TRBD2 (6 bases). Germline lookup yields CDR1 ENHRY and CDR2 SYGVKD. V was pared by 11 bases and J by 5 bases, with 22 bases between. CDR3 length: 15 residues. CDR3 bases: TGTGCCGCCAGCCTCGGAGGGAGCCTCGACAATGAGCAGTTCTTC. Protein product: CAASLGGSLDNEQFF.

This chain links TRBV6-5 with TRBJ2-1; D is possibly TRBD2 (6 bases). CDR1 MNHEY and CDR2 SVGAGI come from the germline V gene. This CDR3 is built from 16 residues. The V end was cut by 0 bases, the J end by 0 bases, with 9 bases between. This CDR3 is CASSYSYSGSYNEQFF. Written as DNA, the CDR3 is TGTGCCAGCAGTTACTCGTATAGCGGCTCCTACAATGAGCAGTTCTTC.

The J gene is TRBJ2-3, the V gene TRBV7-8, with TRBD1 matching over 8 bases. Per the germline V gene, CDR1 is SGHVS and CDR2 is FQNEAQ. V shed 5 bases, J shed 4 bases, and the junction held 8 bases outside the gene matches. The CDR3 consists of 15 residues. CDR3 nucleotides: TGTGCCAGCAGCCCCACGGCCAGGGGGCCAGATACGCAGTATTTT. Residues: CASSPTARGPDTQYF.

The chain links TRBV7-9 to TRBJ1-1; D unresolved. This CDR3 is built from 15 residues. CDR1 SEHNR and CDR2 FQNEAQ come from the germline V gene (reference sequence). Trimming left V 4 bases short and J 11 bases short, with 23 bases between. CDR3 bases: TGTGCCAGCAGCTCCAACCAACTCGCCCGACTGGAGGCTTTCTTT. Residues: CASSSNQLARLEAFF.

The chain recombines TRBV5-1 with TRBJ2-3; 10 positions match TRBD2. Trimming cost V 4 bases and J 1 base; bases outside gene matches: 3. The CDR3 spans 15 residues. Germline CDR1 SGHRS, CDR2 YFSETQ. CDR3 nucleotides: TGCGCCAGCAGCCACGGGACTAGCGGCACAGATACGCAGTATTTT. Residues: CASSHGTSGTDTQYF.

CDR3 bases: TGTGCCAGCAGTCCAAGGGACAGACACGAGCAGTACTTC. Protein: CASSPRDRHEQYF. The rearrangement links TRBV12-3 or TRBV12-4 to TRBJ2-7; 7 positions agree with TRBD1. The CDR3 has 13 residues. V lost 5 bases to trimming and J lost 5 bases; unmatched junction nucleotides: 6.

The rearrangement joins TRBV19 to TRBJ2-3; weak D call: TRBD2 (5 bases). The CDR3 is 13 amino acids. V shed 3 bases and J shed 6 bases, with 10 bases lying between them. CDR1 LNHDA and CDR2 SQIVND come from the germline V gene (reference sequence). The CDR3 sequence is CASSIGMGDTQYF. CDR3 sequence (DNA): TGTGCCAGTAGTATCGGGATGGGGGATACGCAGTATTTT.

The rearrangement links TRBV6-6 to TRBJ2-2; D ambiguous. Trimming shortened V by 5 bases and J by 1 base, and 8 bases separated the two germline ends. Germline-derived CDR1 and CDR2 are MNHNY and SVGAGI (reference sequence). The length of the CDR3 is 14 residues. CDR3 in DNA: TGTGCCAGCAGTAGGAACAGGAACACCGGGGAGCTGTTTTTT. Translating it yields CASSRNRNTGELFF.

This sequence joins TRBV28 and TRBJ1-4; 9 bases fit TRBD1. V was pared by 7 bases and J by 4 bases, with 16 bases of the junction left unmatched. Germline CDR1 is MDHEN and CDR2 is SYDVKM. CDR3 length: 18 amino acids. The CDR3 protein is CASTDDRGTVSGNEKLFF. CDR3 bases: TGTGCCAGCACCGACGACAGGGGGACCGTATCAGGTAATGAAAAACTGTTTTTT.

This clone was recorded once. This rearrangement joins TRBV3-1 (or the pseudogene TRBV3-2) to TRBJ1-1; the match to TRBD1 covers 10 bases. Losses at the gene ends were 3 bases for V and 5 bases for J; bases not matched to a gene: 9. Germline V lookup: CDR1 LGHDT, CDR2 YNNKEL (reference sequence). The CDR3 extends over 16 amino acids. The CDR3 loop reads CASSHPQGQGSTEAFF. The CDR3 region has the DNA TGTGCCAGCAGCCATCCTCAGGGACAGGGGAGTACTGAAGCTTTCTTT.

V and J are TRBV11-2 and TRBJ2-3; no reliable D call. The CDR3 has 15 residues. CDR1 is SGHAT, CDR2 FQNNGV, per germline. The V and J ends lost 1 base and 2 bases respectively, with 10 bases between them. CDR3 DNA: TGTGCCAGCAGCTTAGGACTGGCCGTCACAGATACGCAGTATTTT. It translates to CASSLGLAVTDTQYF.

The chain uses TRBV10-3 and TRBJ2-1; 7 bases align to TRBD2. This CDR3 is 16 amino acids long. V was clipped by 5 bases and J by 7 bases; unmatched bases: 14. Germline assignment: CDR1 ENHRY and CDR2 SYGVKD. CDR3 sequence (DNA): TGTGCCATCAGTCAACCATCTAGCGGAGTTGGGAATGAGCAGTTCTTC. Its translation is CAISQPSSGVGNEQFF.

This clone was seen just once. The chain recombines TRBV7-9 with TRBJ2-3; 10 bases fit TRBD2. Germline CDR1 reads SEHNR; CDR2 reads FQNEAQ (reference sequence). The CDR3 length is 17 residues. V shed 2 bases, J shed 3 bases, and the junction held 8 bases outside the gene matches. CDR3 nucleotides: TGTGCCAGCAGCTTAAGAGAGCGGGAGGGCCTAACAGATACGCAGTATTTT. It codes for CASSLREREGLTDTQYF.

CDR3 nucleotide sequence: TGTGCCAGCTCACGTGCCCAGGGCGGCGAGCAGTACTTC. Its protein product is CASSRAQGGEQYF. V gene TRBV18 combines with J gene TRBJ2-7; possible D gene TRBD1, 5 bases. Trimming removed 4 bases from V and 6 bases from J, with 13 bases in between. CDR3 length equals 13 residues. CDR1 and CDR2 (germline): KGHSH, LQKENI.

The V gene is TRBV19, the J gene TRBJ1-5, with 7 bases aligning to TRBD1. The CDR3 contains 15 residues. The V segment lost 6 bases and the J segment 2 bases; nucleotides outside the gene matches: 7. Germline V gene data show CDR1 as LNHDA and CDR2 as SQIVND (reference sequence). This CDR3 is CASSLRQGGNQPQHF. In DNA, the CDR3 is TGTGCCAGTAGCCTGAGACAGGGAGGCAATCAGCCCCAGCATTTT.

The V and J genes are TRBV18 and TRBJ1-3; TRBD1 might be the D (5 bases). Germline CDR1 KGHSH, CDR2 LQKENI. V gave up 3 bases and J gave up 0 bases, with 12 bases separating them. CDR3 length equals 16 residues. The CDR3 DNA follows: TGTGCCAGCTCACCCCGGGAGGGGAGCTCTGGAAACACCATATATTTT. Amino acids: CASSPREGSSGNTIYF.

This clone was observed once. V gene TRBV13 combines with J gene TRBJ1-4; possibly TRBD1 for D (5 bases). V was shortened by 8 bases and J by 6 bases, with 16 bases between the two germline ends. The CDR3 spans 14 residues. CDR1 is PRHDT, CDR2 FYEKMQ, per germline (reference sequence). The DNA of the CDR3 is TGTGCCAGCGCCATTGGCCCGGGGGATGAAAAACTGTTTTTT. This gives the protein CASAIGPGDEKLFF.

The V gene is TRBV6-5, the J gene TRBJ2-7, with 10 bases aligning to TRBD2. CDR1 and CDR2 (germline): MNHEY, SVGAGI. J gave up 5 bases and V 2 bases, and 3 bases lay outside the gene matches. CDR3 length equals 14 residues. CDR3: CASSYQREGHEQYF. In DNA, the CDR3 is TGTGCCAGCAGTTACCAGCGGGAGGGCCACGAGCAGTACTTC.

The sample holds one count of this clone. The chain employs TRBV5-1 and TRBJ2-1, with TRBD2 matching over 7 bases. Germline V gene lookup returns CDR1 SGHRS and CDR2 YFSETQ. The CDR3 runs 14 residues. Trimming at V came to 5 bases and at J to 0 bases, leaving 2 bases not matched to a gene. The CDR3 sequence is CASRGGNSYNEQFF. CDR3 bases: TGCGCCAGCAGGGGAGGGAACTCCTACAATGAGCAGTTCTTC.

The chain carries TRBV9 and TRBJ2-1; 8 nucleotides agree with TRBD2. Germline CDR1 reads SGDLS; CDR2 reads YYNGEE. The CDR3 totals 14 residues. V shed 1 base, J shed 4 bases, and the junction held 1 base outside the gene matches. The CDR3 region has the DNA TGTGCCAGCAGCGTAAGCGGGAGTTACAATGAGCAGTTCTTC. Its translation: CASSVSGSYNEQFF.

V and J are TRBV28 and TRBJ1-5; possibly TRBD1 for D (5 bases). CDR1 and CDR2 from the germline V gene are MDHEN and SYDVKM. Between the trimmed V and J ends, which lost 7 bases and 7 bases, there was a span of 11 bases. The CDR3 length is 12 residues. This CDR3 reads CASTTPGQPQHF. CDR3 coding DNA: TGTGCCAGCACGACCCCAGGGCAGCCCCAGCATTTT.

This chain uses TRBV5-1 with TRBJ2-1, with 12 bases lining up with TRBD2. CDR1 and CDR2 from the germline V gene are SGHRS and YFSETQ. The CDR3 is 17 residues long. V shed 3 bases and J 0 bases; nucleotides not matched to a gene: 4. CDR3 sequence (DNA): TGCGCCAGCAGCTCCGGACTAGCGGGATTCTCCTACAATGAGCAGTTCTTC. Its translation: CASSSGLAGFSYNEQFF.

The chain couples TRBV7-6 to TRBJ2-7, with 7 bases that match TRBD2. The CDR3 totals 16 residues. V lost 2 bases, J lost 6 bases, and 13 bases stayed unmatched. Germline lookup yields CDR1 SGHVS and CDR2 FNYEAQ. CDR3 DNA: TGTGCCAGCAGCTTATCCGTACCTGGGCTAGCGGTCGAGCAGTACTTC. Its protein is CASSLSVPGLAVEQYF.

This chain uses TRBV28 with TRBJ2-1; 13 bases map to TRBD2. The germline gives CDR1 MDHEN, CDR2 SYDVKM. The CDR3 is made up of 15 amino acids. The junction had 7 bases not matched to a gene; V was cut back by 6 bases and J by 8 bases. CDR3 residues: CASRKTSGRIHEQFF. The CDR3 bases are TGTGCCAGCAGGAAGACTAGCGGGAGGATCCATGAGCAGTTCTTC.

The chain carries TRBV19 and TRBJ1-1, with D possibly TRBD1 on 5 matching bases. CDR1 and CDR2 from the germline V gene are LNHDA and SQIVND (reference sequence). The V end was cut by 5 bases, the J end by 1 base, with 8 bases between. The CDR3 length is 13 residues. CDR3 DNA sequence: TGTGCCAGTAGTCGACAGTGGAACACTGAAGCTTTCTTT. It encodes CASSRQWNTEAFF.

The chain couples TRBV3-1 (or the pseudogene TRBV3-2) to TRBJ2-5; 7 nucleotides align to TRBD2. The CDR3 contains 16 residues. Germline CDR1 and CDR2: LGHDT and YNNKEL (reference sequence). Trimming removed 4 bases from V and 6 bases from J; junction bases left unmatched: 14. CDR3 coding DNA: TGTGCCAGCAGCCCGCTGGTCGTGGGAGCGGGAAAGACCCAGTACTTC. Encoded protein: CASSPLVVGAGKTQYF.

The chain joins TRBV19 to TRBJ2-1; D not certain. V lost 7 bases and J 3 bases, leaving 4 bases between the germline ends. The germline gives CDR1 LNHDA, CDR2 SQIVND (reference sequence). The CDR3 extends over 11 amino acids. CDR3 in DNA: TGTGCCAGTAATTACTACAATGAGCAGTTCTTC. This encodes CASNYYNEQFF.

In its sample, this clone was seen once. This sequence joins TRBV6-6 and TRBJ1-4; 9 nucleotides agree with TRBD1. Germline V lookup: CDR1 MNHNY, CDR2 SVGAGI (reference sequence). Trimming removed 6 bases from V and 3 bases from J; junction bases left unmatched: 8. This CDR3 region has 16 residues. CDR3 residues: CASRLRGTGSNEKLFF. In DNA, the CDR3 is TGTGCCAGCAGACTCCGCGGGACAGGGTCTAATGAAAAACTGTTTTTT.

The J gene is TRBJ1-2, the V gene TRBV3-1 (or the pseudogene TRBV3-2); the D gene is possibly TRBD1 (6 bases). Trimming removed 3 bases at V and 5 bases at J, with 19 bases between. CDR3 length equals 16 residues. Germline V CDR1 and CDR2: LGHDT, YNNKEL (reference sequence). The CDR3 DNA reads as TGTGCCAGCAGCCAGGCCCGCCACAGGGATTATTATGGCTACACCTTC. The encoded protein is CASSQARHRDYYGYTF.